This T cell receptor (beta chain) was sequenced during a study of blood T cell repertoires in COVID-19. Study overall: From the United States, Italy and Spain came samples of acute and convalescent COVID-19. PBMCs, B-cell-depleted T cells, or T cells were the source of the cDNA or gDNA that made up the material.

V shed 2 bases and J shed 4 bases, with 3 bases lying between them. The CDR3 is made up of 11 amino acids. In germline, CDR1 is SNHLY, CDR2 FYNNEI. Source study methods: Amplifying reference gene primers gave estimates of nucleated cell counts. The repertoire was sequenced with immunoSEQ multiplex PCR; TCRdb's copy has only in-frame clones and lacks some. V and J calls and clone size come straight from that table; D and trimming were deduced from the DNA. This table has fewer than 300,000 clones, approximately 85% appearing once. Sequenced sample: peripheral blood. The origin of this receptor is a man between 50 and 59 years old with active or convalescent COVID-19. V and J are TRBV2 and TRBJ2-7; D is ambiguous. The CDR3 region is CASSEQYEQYF. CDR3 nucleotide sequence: TGTGCCAGCAGTGAACAGTACGAGCAGTACTTC.